This TCR beta chain is from a study of blood T cell repertoires in COVID-19. Study context: Some COVID-19 samples were acute and others convalescent; all came from the United States, Italy and Spain.

Only in-frame clones appear in the TCRdb table, and some are missing; sequencing was by immunoSEQ multiplex PCR. This table has some 78,000 clones, 90% appearing once. There are 16 residues in the CDR3. Losses at the gene ends were 0 bases for V and 9 bases for J; bases not matched to a gene: 5. Germline CDR1 and CDR2: MNHEY and SMNVEV (reference sequence). The sample was peripheral blood. The rearrangement joins TRBV27 to TRBJ2-1; 13 positions match TRBD2. This clonotype was sampled from a woman older than 75 with active or convalescent COVID-19. CDR3 region: CASSLSGGLAGAEQFF. The CDR3 DNA sequence: TGTGCCAGCAGTTTATCGGGAGGACTAGCGGGAGCTGAGCAGTTCTTC.